Sequencing of this T cell receptor (beta chain) was carried out in a study of post-analysis software for immune sequencing data. Background on the study: Included courses were relapsing-remitting and secondary progressive multiple sclerosis; progressive-relapsing multiple sclerosis was also included. Study-level points and caveats: Normalized Chao1 diversity in multiple sclerosis patients fell significantly below that of controls.

There are a few counts of this clonotype. What it recognizes is unknown. TCR beta cDNA libraries had unique molecular identifiers. Input populations of about 0.95 to 11 million T cells gave rise to some 500,000 cDNA molecules. TCRdb re-called the PCR reads through MiXCR, storing one row per CDR3 protein. This table has hundreds of thousands of distinct CDR3 sequences, approximately 57% appearing once. The TCR was taken from a girl aged 10-17 years with multiple sclerosis. Sequenced material: blood.

The CDR3 region is CASSFPGTSRHEQFF. CDR3 nucleotide sequence: TGTGCCAGCAGCTTTCCCGGGACCAGCCGCCATGAGCAGTTCTTC. The chain joins TRBV7-9 to TRBJ2-1; D assignment may be TRBD1 or TRBD2 (5 bases each). Germline loops: CDR1 SEHNR, CDR2 FQNEAQ (reference sequence). CDR3 size: 15 residues. V was pared by 3 bases and J by 8 bases, with 17 bases between.